Below, one TCR beta chain is given with its context. Its antigen is currently not known. The entry originates in a study of cytomegalovirus exposure and HLA in healthy donors (dated by TCRdb to between 2016 and 2019). About the full investigation: In an earlier analysis of under 600 of the donors, roughly 300 Gb of sequence data and 117 million unique TCR beta sequences from about 179 million T cells were reported. An early release that covered roughly 600 HLA-typed donors contained around 300 gigabases of sequencing data and tens of millions of unique TCR sequences. Of the roughly 400 genotyped donors, roughly 85% fell in the genetic ancestry cluster associated with self-reported Caucasian donors. The aim of the study was to test whether cataloging public T cell receptors could identify signatures of past pathogen exposure. The study profiled the T cell repertoires of hundreds of subjects by immunosequencing and related them to cytomegalovirus serostatus. A separate validation cohort of roughly 130 different subjects was used in addition to the roughly 620-subject first cohort. To predict cytomegalovirus infection status, the study combined high-throughput TCR immunosequencing, statistical association of individual TCRs with disease status, and machine learning. In a later analysis, previously published TCR beta repertoires from 550 to 750 donors were re-analyzed and high-resolution HLA genotyping was added so that TCR occurrence patterns could be studied. Rather than drawing on any new phenotypic data, the later analysis identified candidate immune exposures from TCR beta sequences and the way those sequences occurred across donors. An earlier analysis of some 500 of the donors used high-throughput TCR beta sequencing to judge whether each TCR beta V gene segment behaved as functional or pseudogenic. Donor age, sex, ethnicity and CMV serostatus were compiled together with the repertoire data. Genome-wide SNP genotypes for about three fifths of the roughly 700 donors were used in a later genetic analysis, which treated that subset as a discovery cohort. Every discovery cohort repertoire had been produced on one sequencing platform. Both class I and class II loci were covered by HLA typing, at four-digit resolution. Typing coverage varied by locus: roughly 629-630 donors for A, B, C, DRB1 and DQB1; 522 for DQA1; over 600 for DPA1; more than 450 for DPB1. Roughly 5 DR-DQ haplotypes were handled as single units for association and clustering, since linkage in the cohort was strong. Among roughly 400 genotyped donors of the cohort, an average of approximately 250,000 unique TCR beta nucleotide sequences were sequenced per donor, roughly 20% of them non-productive.

The cohort consisted of 666 healthy bone marrow donors. At the time of sampling, every cohort member was nominally healthy, though immune exposures that went unrecorded were likely present. The donor tested CMV seropositive, placing the donor among the 289 seropositive members of the cohort. Every donor gave a peripheral blood sample, and the peripheral blood mononuclear cells from that sample were used for TCR beta sequencing. Genomic DNA extraction from the blood cell samples was performed with the Qiagen DNeasy Blood Extraction Kit. Including the terminal cysteine and phenylalanine, the CDR3 comprises 14 residues. CDR3 DNA is the only sequence kept; it has 42 bases, read in frame from the first base. CDR1 and CDR2, per the germline V gene, are SGHTA and FQGNSA. Cut back by 5 bases and 7 bases, the V and J ends lie 14 bases apart. Libraries came from the immunoSEQ multiplex PCR assay. For the multiplex PCR, a mixture combining 60 forward primers for TCR Vbeta segments and 13 reverse primers for TCR Jbeta segments was used. A multiplex PCR assay on genomic DNA amplified the CDR3 region of rearranged TCR beta genes. Amplified TCR beta libraries were sequenced as 87-base-pair reads on the Illumina HiSeq System. The authors processed their data as follows. Across the 666 repertoires, a later analysis counted some 80 million unique TCR beta chains, roughly 11 million of which were shared by at least two donors. To remove PCR and sequencing errors, raw reads were error-corrected and collapsed into unique sequences using a nearest-neighbor algorithm that merged closely related sequences. V, D and J gene segments were assigned by aligning CDR3 sequences to IMGT reference sequences. For a sequence to be retained, a match of at least six nucleotides was required to both a V gene segment and a J gene segment. Rearrangements were called productive when the CDR3 lacked stop codons and stayed in frame with V and J; all others were non-productive. Following IMGT convention, CDR3 was defined as the stretch from the second conserved V-encoded cysteine up to the conserved J-encoded phenylalanine. The earlier analysis of a few hundred of the donors excluded sequences that lacked an unambiguous match to a single V gene segment. In an earlier analysis of about 590 of the donors, a V segment was called functional when productive rearrangements were above 56.7%, and segregating when the standard deviation between donors exceeded 5%. A statistical classification framework was built to diagnose cytomegalovirus status from the catalog of TCR beta chain sequences. A later analysis assigned V and J genes by comparing TCR nucleotide sequences with IMGT/GENE-DB human TR gene sequences. A later analysis assigned CDR3 sequences and most-parsimonious VDJ recombination scenarios with the TCRdist pipeline. In a later analysis, each TCR beta chain was defined by its CDR3 amino acid sequence together with its V-gene family, and reads lacking a unique V-gene family were excluded. In a later analysis, around 600 highly shared, low-generation-probability nucleotide sequences were removed to address suspected cross-contamination and a sequencing artifact. A later analysis calculated a clonal expansion index for each public chain from normalized within-repertoire ranks of inferred template counts. In a later analysis, generation probabilities were computed using a VDJ recombination model fitted to out-of-frame rearrangements, and the results were checked against IGoR. In a later analysis, hypergeometric tests were used to score TCR-TCR, TCR-HLA and TCR-CMV co-occurrence, with a repertoire-size bias correction applied to TCR pairs. In a later analysis, false discovery rates were estimated by permuting HLA or CMV assignments 20 times. A later analysis grouped co-occurring TCRs with DBSCAN, adding TCRdist sequence similarity when clustering within HLA-allele-positive subsets. Repertoires with fewer than 30,000 or more than 120,000 public chains, plus five repertoires with anomalous nucleotide sharing, were excluded from co-occurrence clustering. Entries here come from immuneACCESS through TCRdb and include only in-frame sequences with V and J called. Some clones fail to appear in such tables; in the studies checked, an unresolved V gene covers under half of the shortfall, and the cause of the remainder is unknown. That table gives V, J and clone size, and the DNA gave D and trimming. This sample's table lists 100,000 to 150,000 clones. The ten most abundant clones make up more than 1.5% of the sample.

Beyond this particular receptor, the publication reports: Sequencing depth was assumed to be roughly uniform across donors in the presence/absence analyses, though that assumption may not hold. According to the authors, the approach could potentially be generalized to other disease states and immunological phenotypes. Some IMGT-functional V segments, including TRBV6-2 and TRBV6-3, could not be distinguished by the 87-base-pair reads and were therefore excluded. In a later analysis, several top co-occurrence clusters were reported to appear linked to parvovirus B19, influenza, CMV and Epstein-Barr virus. Immune exposure information for the cohort was limited to CMV serostatus. Strong co-occurrence of HLA alleles, especially DR and DQ, made assigning TCR associations to individual alleles difficult. At a false discovery rate of 0.05, a later analysis linked under 20,000 TCR beta sequences to specific HLA alleles. About 15 rarely observed V segments, including chromosome 9 orphons, were excluded from the earlier analysis of approximately 500 of the donors because counts were too low. A later genetic analysis reported fewer N-insertions in productive TCRs among donors in an Asian-associated ancestry cluster than the roughly 700-donor mean. Only TCR beta chains were sequenced in this cohort, and the absence of alpha or paired-chain data limited detectable features. The classifier was reported to diagnose cytomegalovirus status with high specificity and sensitivity in both the original and validation cohorts. In the study, some 180 TCR beta chains were listed as associated with cytomegalovirus. A later analysis found that TCR association rates varied across HLA loci, with DRB1 alleles showing the most associated TCRs and HLA-C alleles the fewest. Correlated functional status among segregating V segments might reflect linkage disequilibrium, but an unknown experimental factor could not be ruled out. Three of the identified cytomegalovirus-associated TCR beta chains were confirmed in vitro to be specific for cytomegalovirus antigens. The sequencing pipeline was judged likely to have produced a cluster of highly shared sequence variants as a technical artifact. Compared with equally common non-associated chains, HLA-associated TCR beta chains in a later analysis were more clonally expanded and had lower generation probabilities. A further reported finding was that TCR beta sequences accurately predicted the HLA-A and HLA-B alleles for most subjects in the first cohort. An association between a missense DCLRE1C variant and V-gene and J-gene trimming of TCR beta chains was found in a later genetic analysis and replicated in an independent cohort. Most TCR sequences were seen in very few donors, while some public TCRs were found in many individuals. In an earlier analysis of 587 of the donors, most TCR beta V segments were observed in productive rearrangements about 90% or about 30% of the time, broadly matching IMGT annotations. A later analysis found that most CMV-associated TCR beta chains appeared HLA-restricted, with HLA associations seemingly driven largely by CMV exposure. HLA typing was unavailable for some donors at each locus, so association tests used only the typed subset.

This clonotype originated in a woman between 40 and 50 years old in good health and CMV-seropositive. Here the chain combines TRBV7-2 and TRBJ1-4, with a weak D call of TRBD1 (5 bases match). Sequencing was carried out using PBMCs. The base sequence is TGTGCCAGCAGCCCCACCGGGGGGATTGAAAAACTGTTTTTT. The translation is CASSPTGGIEKLFF.